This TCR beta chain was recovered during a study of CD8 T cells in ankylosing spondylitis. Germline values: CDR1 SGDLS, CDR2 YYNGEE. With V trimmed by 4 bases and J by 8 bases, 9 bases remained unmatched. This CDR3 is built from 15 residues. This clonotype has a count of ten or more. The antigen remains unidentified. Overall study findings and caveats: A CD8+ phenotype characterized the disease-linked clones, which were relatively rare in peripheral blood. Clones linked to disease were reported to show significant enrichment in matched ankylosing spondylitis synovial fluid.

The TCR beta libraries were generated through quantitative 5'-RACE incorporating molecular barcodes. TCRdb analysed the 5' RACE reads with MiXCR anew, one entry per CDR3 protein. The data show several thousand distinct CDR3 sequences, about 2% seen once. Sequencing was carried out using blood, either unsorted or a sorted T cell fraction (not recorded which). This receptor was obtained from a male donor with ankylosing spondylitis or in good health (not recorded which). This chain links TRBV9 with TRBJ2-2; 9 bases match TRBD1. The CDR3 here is CASSFGQGNSGELFF. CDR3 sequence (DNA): TGTGCCAGCAGCTTCGGACAGGGGAATTCTGGGGAGCTGTTTTTT.